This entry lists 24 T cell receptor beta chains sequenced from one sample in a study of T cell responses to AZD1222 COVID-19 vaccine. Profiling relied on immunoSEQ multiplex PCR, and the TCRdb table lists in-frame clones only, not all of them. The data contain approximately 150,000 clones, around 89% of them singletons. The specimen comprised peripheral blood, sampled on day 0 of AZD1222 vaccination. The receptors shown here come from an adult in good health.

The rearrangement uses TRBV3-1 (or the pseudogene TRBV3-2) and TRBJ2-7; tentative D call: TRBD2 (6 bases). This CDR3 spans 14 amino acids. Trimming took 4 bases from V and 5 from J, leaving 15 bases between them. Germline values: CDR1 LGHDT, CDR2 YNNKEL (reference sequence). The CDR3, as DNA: TGTGCCAGCAGCCCTACTGGGGGGTACGACGAGCAGTACTTC. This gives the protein CASSPTGGYDEQYF.

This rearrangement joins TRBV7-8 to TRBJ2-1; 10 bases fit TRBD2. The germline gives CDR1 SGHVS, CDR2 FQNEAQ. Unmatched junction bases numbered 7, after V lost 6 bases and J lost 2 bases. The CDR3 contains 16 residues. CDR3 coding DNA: TGTGCCAGCAGAAGTGGAGCGGGAGGGACCTACAATGAGCAGTTCTTC. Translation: CASRSGAGGTYNEQFF.

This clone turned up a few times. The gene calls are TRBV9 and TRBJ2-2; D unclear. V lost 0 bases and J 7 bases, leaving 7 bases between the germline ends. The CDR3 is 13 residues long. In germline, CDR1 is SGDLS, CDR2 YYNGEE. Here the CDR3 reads CASSVVFGGELFF. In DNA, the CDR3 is TGTGCCAGCAGCGTAGTATTTGGCGGGGAGCTGTTTTTT. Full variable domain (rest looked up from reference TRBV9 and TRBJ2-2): DSGVTQTPKHLITATGQRVTLRCSPRSGDLSVYWYQQSLDQGLQFLIQYYNGEERAKGNILERFSAQQFPDLHSELNLSSLELGDSALYFCASSVVFGGELFFGEGSRLTVL.

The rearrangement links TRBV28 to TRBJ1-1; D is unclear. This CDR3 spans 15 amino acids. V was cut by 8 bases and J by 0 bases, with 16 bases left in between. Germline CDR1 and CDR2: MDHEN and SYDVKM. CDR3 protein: CASGEIGQLNTEAFF. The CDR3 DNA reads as TGTGCCAGCGGGGAAATAGGGCAACTGAACACTGAAGCTTTCTTT.

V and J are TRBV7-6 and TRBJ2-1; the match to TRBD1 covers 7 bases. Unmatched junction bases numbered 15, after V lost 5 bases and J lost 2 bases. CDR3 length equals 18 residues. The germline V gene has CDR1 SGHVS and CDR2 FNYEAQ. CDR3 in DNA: TGTGCCAGCAGCACAAGGCCCCCCGACAGGGTCGCCTACAATGAGCAGTTCTTC. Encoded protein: CASSTRPPDRVAYNEQFF.

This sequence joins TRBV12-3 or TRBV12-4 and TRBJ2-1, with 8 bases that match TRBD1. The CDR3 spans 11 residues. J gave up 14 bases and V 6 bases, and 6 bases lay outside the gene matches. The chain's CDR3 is CASSGQGDKFF. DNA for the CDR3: TGTGCCAGCAGCGGACAGGGAGACAAGTTCTTC.

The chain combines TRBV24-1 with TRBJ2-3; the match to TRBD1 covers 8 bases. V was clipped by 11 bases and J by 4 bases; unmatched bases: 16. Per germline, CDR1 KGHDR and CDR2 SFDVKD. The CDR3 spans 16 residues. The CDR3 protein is CAITDRTGSSADTQYF. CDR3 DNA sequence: TGTGCCATCACGGATCGGACAGGGTCGAGCGCAGATACGCAGTATTTT.

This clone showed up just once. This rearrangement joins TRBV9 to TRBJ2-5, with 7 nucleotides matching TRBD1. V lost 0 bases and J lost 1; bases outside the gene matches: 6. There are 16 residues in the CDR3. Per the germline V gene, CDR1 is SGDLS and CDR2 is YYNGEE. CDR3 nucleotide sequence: TGTGCCAGCAGCGTAGGAAACAGGGGTCTCCAAGAGACCCAGTACTTC. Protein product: CASSVGNRGLQETQYF.

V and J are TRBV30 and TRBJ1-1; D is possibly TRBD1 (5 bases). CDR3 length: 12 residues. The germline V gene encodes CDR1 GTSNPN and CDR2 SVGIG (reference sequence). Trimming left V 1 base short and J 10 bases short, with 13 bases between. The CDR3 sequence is CAWSESDRRAFF. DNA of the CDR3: TGTGCCTGGAGTGAGAGCGACAGACGAGCTTTCTTT.

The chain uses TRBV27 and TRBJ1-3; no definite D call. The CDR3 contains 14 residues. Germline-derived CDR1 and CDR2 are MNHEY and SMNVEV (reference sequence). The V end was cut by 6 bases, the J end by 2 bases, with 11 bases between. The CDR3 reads CASSSGRAGNTIYF. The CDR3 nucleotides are TGTGCCAGCAGCTCAGGAAGAGCTGGAAACACCATATATTTT.

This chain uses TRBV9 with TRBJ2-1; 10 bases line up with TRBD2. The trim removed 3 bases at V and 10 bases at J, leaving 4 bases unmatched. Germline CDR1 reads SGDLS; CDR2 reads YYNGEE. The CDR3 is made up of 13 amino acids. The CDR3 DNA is TGTGCCAGCAGCGAAGCGGGAGGGGCCGAGCAGTTCTTC. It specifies CASSEAGGAEQFF.

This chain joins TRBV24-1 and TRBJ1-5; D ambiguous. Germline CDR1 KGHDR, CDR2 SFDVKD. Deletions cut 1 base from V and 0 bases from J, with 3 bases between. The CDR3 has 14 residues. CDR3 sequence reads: CATSDFYSNQPQHF. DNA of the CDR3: TGTGCCACCAGTGATTTTTATAGCAATCAGCCCCAGCATTTT.

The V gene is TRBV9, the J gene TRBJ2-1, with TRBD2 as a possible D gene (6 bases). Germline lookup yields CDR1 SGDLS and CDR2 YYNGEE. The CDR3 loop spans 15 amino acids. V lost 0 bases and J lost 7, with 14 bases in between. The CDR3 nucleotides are TGTGCCAGCAGCGTAGCCTCCCTGGGGAGGAATGAGCAGTTCTTC. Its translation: CASSVASLGRNEQFF.

CDR3 nucleotides: TGCAGCGTCCAATCCCTTCGACAACCCTACGAGCAGTACTTC. As protein: CSVQSLRQPYEQYF. The rearrangement joins TRBV29-1 to TRBJ2-7; unclear D gene. The CDR3 runs to 14 residues. V was trimmed by 6 bases and J by 2 bases, leaving 17 bases between them. In germline, CDR1 is SQVTM, CDR2 ANQGSEA.

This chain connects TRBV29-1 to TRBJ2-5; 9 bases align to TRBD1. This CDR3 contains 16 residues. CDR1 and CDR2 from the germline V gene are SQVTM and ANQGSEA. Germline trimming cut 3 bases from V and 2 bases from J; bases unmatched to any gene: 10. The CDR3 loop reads CSVDARGQGPQETQYF. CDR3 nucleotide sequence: TGCAGCGTTGATGCCCGGGGACAGGGACCTCAAGAGACCCAGTACTTC.

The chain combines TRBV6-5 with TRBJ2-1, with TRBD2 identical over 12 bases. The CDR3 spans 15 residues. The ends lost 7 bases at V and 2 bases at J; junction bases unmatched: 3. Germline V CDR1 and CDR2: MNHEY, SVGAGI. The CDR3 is CASTASGRAYNEQFF. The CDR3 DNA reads TGTGCCAGCACCGCTAGCGGGAGGGCCTACAATGAGCAGTTCTTC.

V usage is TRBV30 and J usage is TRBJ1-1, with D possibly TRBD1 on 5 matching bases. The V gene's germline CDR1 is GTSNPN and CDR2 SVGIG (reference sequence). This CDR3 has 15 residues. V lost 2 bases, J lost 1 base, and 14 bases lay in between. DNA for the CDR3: TGTGCCTGGAGTAAGGAAAAAAGGGGGAACACTGAAGCTTTCTTT. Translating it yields CAWSKEKRGNTEAFF.

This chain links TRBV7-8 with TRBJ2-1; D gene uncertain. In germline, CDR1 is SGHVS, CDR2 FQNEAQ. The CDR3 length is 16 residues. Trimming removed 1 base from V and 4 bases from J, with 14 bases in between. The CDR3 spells CASSLDVASGYNEQFF. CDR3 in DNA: TGTGCCAGCAGCTTAGACGTAGCATCGGGTTACAATGAGCAGTTCTTC. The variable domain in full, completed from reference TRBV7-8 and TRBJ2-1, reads GAGVSQSPRYKVAKRGQDVALRCDPISGHVSLFWYQQALGQGPEFLTYFQNEAQLDKSGLPSDRFFAERPEGSVSTLKIQRTQQEDSAVYLCASSLDVASGYNEQFFGPGTRLTVL.

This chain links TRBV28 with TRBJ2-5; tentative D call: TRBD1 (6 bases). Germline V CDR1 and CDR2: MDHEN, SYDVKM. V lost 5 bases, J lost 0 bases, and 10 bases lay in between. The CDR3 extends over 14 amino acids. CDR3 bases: TGTGCCAGCAGTACGCAGGGGTACCAAGAGACCCAGTACTTC. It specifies CASSTQGYQETQYF.

The CDR3 here is CASSPQNRQGFYGYTF. DNA for the CDR3: TGTGCCAGCAGCCCGCAAAATCGACAGGGGTTCTATGGCTACACCTTC. The chain links TRBV7-3 to TRBJ1-2; 8 positions agree with TRBD1. The junction had 12 bases not matched to a gene; V was cut back by 5 bases and J by 4 bases. The germline V gene has CDR1 SGHTA and CDR2 FQGTGA. The CDR3 totals 16 residues.

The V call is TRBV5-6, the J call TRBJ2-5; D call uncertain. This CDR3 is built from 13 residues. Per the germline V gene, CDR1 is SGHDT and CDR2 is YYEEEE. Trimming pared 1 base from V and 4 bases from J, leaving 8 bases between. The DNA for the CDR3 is TGTGCCAGCAGCTTGCCCCAGAGAGAGACCCAGTACTTC. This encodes CASSLPQRETQYF.

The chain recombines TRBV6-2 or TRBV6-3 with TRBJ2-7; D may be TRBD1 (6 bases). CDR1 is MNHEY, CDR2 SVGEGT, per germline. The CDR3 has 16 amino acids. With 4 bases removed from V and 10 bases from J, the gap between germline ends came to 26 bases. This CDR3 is CASSSPTGRPPKSQYF. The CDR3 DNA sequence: TGTGCCAGCAGTTCCCCGACAGGTCGGCCGCCCAAGTCACAGTACTTC.

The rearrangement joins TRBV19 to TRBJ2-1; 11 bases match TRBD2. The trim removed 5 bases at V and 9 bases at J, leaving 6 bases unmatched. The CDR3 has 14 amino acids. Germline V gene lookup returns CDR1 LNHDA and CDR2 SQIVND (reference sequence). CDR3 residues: CASSDLAGGPEQFF. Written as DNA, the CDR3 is TGTGCCAGTAGTGATTTAGCGGGAGGGCCTGAGCAGTTCTTC.

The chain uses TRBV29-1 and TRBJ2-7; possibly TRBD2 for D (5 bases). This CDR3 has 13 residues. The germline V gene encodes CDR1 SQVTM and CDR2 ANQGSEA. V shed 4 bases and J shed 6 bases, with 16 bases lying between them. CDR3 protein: CSVVVGVDAEQYF. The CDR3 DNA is TGCAGCGTTGTAGTGGGAGTTGATGCCGAGCAGTACTTC.